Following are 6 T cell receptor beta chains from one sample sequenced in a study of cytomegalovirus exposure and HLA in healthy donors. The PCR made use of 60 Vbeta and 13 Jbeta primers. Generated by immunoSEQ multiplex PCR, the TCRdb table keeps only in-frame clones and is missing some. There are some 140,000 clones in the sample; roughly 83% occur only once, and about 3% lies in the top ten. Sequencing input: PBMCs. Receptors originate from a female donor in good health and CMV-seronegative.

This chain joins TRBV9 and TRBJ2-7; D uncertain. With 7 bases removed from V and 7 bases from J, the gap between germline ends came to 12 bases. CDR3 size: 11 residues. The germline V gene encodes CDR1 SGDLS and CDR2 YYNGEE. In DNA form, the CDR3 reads TGTGCCAGCGGAGACCTTAGGGAGCAGTACTTC. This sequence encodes CASGDLREQYF.

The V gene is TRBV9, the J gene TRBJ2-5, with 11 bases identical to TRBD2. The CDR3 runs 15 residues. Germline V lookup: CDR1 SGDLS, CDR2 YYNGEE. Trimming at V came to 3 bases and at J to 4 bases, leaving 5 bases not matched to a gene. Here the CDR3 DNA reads TGTGCCAGCAGCGGTAGCGGGGGGGTTCTAGAGACCCAGTACTTC. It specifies CASSGSGGVLETQYF.

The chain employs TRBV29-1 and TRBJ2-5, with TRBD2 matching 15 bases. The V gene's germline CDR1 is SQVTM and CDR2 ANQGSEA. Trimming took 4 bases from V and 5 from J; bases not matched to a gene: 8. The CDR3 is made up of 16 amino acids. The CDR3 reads CSVGSRTSGGAETQYF. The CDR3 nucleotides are TGCAGCGTTGGGTCGAGGACTAGCGGGGGGGCCGAGACCCAGTACTTC. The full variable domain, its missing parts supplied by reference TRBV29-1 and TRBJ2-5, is SAVISQKPSRDICQRGTSLTIQCQVDSQVTMMFWYRQQPGQSLTLIATANQGSEATYESGFVIDKFPISRPNLTFSTLTVSNMSPEDSSIYLCSVGSRTSGGAETQYFGPGTRLLVL.

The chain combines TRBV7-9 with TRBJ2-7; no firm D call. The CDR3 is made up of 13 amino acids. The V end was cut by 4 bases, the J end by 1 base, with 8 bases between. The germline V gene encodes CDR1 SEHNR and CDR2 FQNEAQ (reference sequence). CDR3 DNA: TGTGCCAGCAGCTACGGGTTTTCCTACGAGCAGTACTTC. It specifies CASSYGFSYEQYF.

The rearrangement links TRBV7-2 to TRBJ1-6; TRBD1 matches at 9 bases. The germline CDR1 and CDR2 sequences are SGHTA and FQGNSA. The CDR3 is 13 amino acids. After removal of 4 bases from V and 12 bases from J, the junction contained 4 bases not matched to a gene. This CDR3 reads CASSSGTGLPLHF. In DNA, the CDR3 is TGTGCCAGCAGCTCCGGGACAGGGTTACCCCTCCACTTT.

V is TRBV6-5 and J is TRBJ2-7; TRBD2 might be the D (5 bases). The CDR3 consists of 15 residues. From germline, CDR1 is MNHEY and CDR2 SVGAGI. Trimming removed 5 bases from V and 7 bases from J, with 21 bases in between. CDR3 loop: CASSPRRGAAEEQYF. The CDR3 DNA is TGTGCCAGCAGTCCCCGACGGGGAGCGGCGGAGGAGCAGTACTTC.